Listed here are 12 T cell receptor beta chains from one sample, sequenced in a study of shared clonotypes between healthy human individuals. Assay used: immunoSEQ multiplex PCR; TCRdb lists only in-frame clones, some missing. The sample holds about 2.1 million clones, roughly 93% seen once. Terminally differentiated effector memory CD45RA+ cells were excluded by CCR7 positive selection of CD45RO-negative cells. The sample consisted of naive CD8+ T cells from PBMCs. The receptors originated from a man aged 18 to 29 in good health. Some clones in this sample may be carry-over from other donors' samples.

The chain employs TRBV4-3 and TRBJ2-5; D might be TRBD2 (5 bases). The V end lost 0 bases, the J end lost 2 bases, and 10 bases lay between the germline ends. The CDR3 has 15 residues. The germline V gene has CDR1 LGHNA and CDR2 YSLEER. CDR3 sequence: CASSQDRGRQETQYF. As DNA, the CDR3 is TGCGCCAGCAGCCAAGATCGAGGGAGACAAGAGACCCAGTACTTC.

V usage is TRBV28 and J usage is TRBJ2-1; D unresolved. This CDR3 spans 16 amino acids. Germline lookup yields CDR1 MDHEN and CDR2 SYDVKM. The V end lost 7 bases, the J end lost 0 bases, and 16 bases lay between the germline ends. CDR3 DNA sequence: TGTGCCAGCACCGAGGAAGCTGCTAGCTCCTACAATGAGCAGTTCTTC. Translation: CASTEEAASSYNEQFF.

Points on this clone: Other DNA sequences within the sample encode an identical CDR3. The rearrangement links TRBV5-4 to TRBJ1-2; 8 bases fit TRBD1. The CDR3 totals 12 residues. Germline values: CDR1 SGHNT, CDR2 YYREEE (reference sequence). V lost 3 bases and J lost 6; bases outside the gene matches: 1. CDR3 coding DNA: TGTGCCAGCAGCTACAGGGGGGATGGCTACACCTTC. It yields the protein CASSYRGDGYTF.

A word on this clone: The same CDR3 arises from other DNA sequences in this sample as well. DNA of the CDR3: TGTGCCAGCAGGCCGGGAAACACCGGGGAGCTGTTTTTT. Encoded protein: CASRPGNTGELFF. The V call is TRBV9, the J call TRBJ2-2, with a possible D match to TRBD2 (5 bases). The germline V and J ends were trimmed by 5 bases and 2 bases, with 7 bases remaining between them. There are 13 residues in the CDR3. Per the germline V gene, CDR1 is SGDLS and CDR2 is YYNGEE.

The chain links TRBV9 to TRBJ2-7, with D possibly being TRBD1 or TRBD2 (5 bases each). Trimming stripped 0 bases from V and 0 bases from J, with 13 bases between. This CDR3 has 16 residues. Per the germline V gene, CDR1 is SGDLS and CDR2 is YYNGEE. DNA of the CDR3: TGTGCCAGCAGCGTAGGTCCCCGGGACGCCTCCTACGAGCAGTACTTC. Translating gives CASSVGPRDASYEQYF.

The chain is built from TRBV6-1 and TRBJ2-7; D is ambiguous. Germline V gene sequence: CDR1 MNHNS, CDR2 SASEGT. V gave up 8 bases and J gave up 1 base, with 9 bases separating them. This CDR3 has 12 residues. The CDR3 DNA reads TGTGCCAGCGGGGTTAGGTCCTACGAGCAGTACTTC. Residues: CASGVRSYEQYF.

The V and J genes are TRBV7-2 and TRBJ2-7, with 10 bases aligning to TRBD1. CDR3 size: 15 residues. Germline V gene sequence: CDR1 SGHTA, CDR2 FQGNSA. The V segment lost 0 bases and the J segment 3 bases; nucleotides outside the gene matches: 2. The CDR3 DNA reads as TGTGCCAGCAGCTTAGCGACAGGGGGCCTCTACGAGCAGTACTTC. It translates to CASSLATGGLYEQYF.

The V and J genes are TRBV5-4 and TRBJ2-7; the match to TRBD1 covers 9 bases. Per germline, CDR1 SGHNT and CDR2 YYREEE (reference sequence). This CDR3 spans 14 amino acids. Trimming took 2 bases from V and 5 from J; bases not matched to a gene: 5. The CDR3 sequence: CASSFDRGSHEQYF. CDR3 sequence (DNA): TGTGCCAGCAGCTTCGACAGGGGGTCGCACGAGCAGTACTTC. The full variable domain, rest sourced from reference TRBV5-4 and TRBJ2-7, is ETGVTQSPTHLIKTRGQQVTLRCSSQSGHNTVSWYQQALGQGPQFIFQYYREEENGRGNFPPRFSGLQFPNYSSELNVNALELDDSALYLCASSFDRGSHEQYFGPGTRLTVT.

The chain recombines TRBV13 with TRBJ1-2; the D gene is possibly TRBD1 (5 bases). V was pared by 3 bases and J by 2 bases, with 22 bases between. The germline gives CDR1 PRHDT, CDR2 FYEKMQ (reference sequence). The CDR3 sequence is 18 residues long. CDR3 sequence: CASSFSRDGPGKNYGYTF. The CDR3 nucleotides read TGTGCCAGCAGCTTTTCCAGGGACGGCCCGGGGAAGAACTATGGCTACACCTTC.

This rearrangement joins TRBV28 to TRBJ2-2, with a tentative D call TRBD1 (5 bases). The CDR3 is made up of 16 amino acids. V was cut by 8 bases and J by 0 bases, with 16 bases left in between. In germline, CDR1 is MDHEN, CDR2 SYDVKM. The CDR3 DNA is TGTGCCAGCTCTCGAAGGGGCTACTCGAACACCGGGGAGCTGTTTTTT. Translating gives CASSRRGYSNTGELFF.

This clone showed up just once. CDR3 protein: CASSLALSGSPPGETQYF. The CDR3 bases are TGCGCCAGCAGCTTGGCCCTAAGCGGGAGCCCTCCCGGGGAGACCCAGTACTTC. The chain links TRBV5-1 to TRBJ2-5, with 8 bases that match TRBD2. This CDR3 is 18 amino acids long. Germline CDR1 is SGHRS and CDR2 is YFSETQ. V lost 0 bases and J lost 5; bases outside the gene matches: 15.

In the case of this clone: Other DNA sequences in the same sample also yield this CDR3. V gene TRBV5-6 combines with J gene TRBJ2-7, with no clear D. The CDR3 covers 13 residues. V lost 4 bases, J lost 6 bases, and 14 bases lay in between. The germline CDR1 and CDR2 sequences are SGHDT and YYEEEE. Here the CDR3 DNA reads TGTGCCAGCAGCCTGGGTACTTTGGGCGAGCAGTACTTC. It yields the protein CASSLGTLGEQYF.